A selection of T cell receptor beta chains follows, all from one sample in a study of cytomegalovirus exposure and HLA in healthy donors. Only in-frame clones appear in the TCRdb table, and some are missing; sequencing was by immunoSEQ multiplex PCR. The sample holds about 130,000 clones, about nine tenths seen once. Sequencing used PBMCs. The receptors were gathered from a man between 25 and 39 years old in good health and CMV-seronegative. CDR3s include the opening cysteine and the closing phenylalanine or tryptophan. The order of the fields is J gene, V gene, clone size, D gene, CDR3 protein. D genes are given only for firm matches. Only some rows state a clone size, as once, few, many or a class for expanded clones.

>TRBJ2-7|TRBV27|-|-
CASSLTGSEQYF
>TRBJ2-7|TRBV7-9|-|-
CASRYSGTTEYEQYF
>TRBJ2-7|TRBV15|few|TRBD1
CATSRDRQGNEQYF
>TRBJ2-1|TRBV5-1|-|TRBD2
CASSLRLAGDGEQFF
>TRBJ2-7|TRBV5-1|-|-
CASSGLDRHEQYF
>TRBJ2-3|TRBV9|-|TRBD1
CASSVVDRETDTQYF
>TRBJ1-2|TRBV7-9|few|TRBD1
CASSSRPGQGSDGYTF
>TRBJ2-1|TRBV19|-|TRBD2
CASSARLAGYNEQFF
>TRBJ2-5|TRBV5-1|-|TRBD2
CASSPGGAQETQYF
>TRBJ2-2|TRBV5-1|-|TRBD2
CASSLVSGDLTGELFF
>TRBJ2-3|TRBV10-2|-|-
CASRIDWADTQYF
>TRBJ1-4|TRBV27|once|TRBD1
CASSSRDRGYEKLFF
>TRBJ1-5|TRBV7-8|once|-
CASSSAGGAGQPQHF
>TRBJ2-1|TRBV29-1|-|-
CSVAQGTSGENEQFF
>TRBJ1-4|TRBV25-1|-|TRBD1
CASSDRGTGYNEKLFF
>TRBJ2-1|TRBV9|-|TRBD2
CASSVGQGTSGRDEQFF
>TRBJ2-7|TRBV27|-|TRBD1
CASSSSGGGYEQYF
>TRBJ2-6|TRBV5-1|-|TRBD2
CASSLFSSGIRASGANVLTF
>TRBJ2-7|TRBV27|-|TRBD1
CASSSTGGWYEQYF
>TRBJ2-6|TRBV5-1|-|-
CASSASGSGANVLTF
>TRBJ2-2|TRBV30|-|-
CAWSVLGRNTGELFF
>TRBJ2-6|TRBV15|-|-
CATSRDLSSGANVLTF
>TRBJ2-1|TRBV30|-|TRBD2
CAWGRLAVLYNEQFF
>TRBJ1-1|TRBV2|-|TRBD1
CASSWTGGPEAFF